This T cell receptor (beta chain) was identified during a study of blood T cell repertoires in COVID-19. Sequencing was performed with immunoSEQ multiplex PCR; in TCRdb, only in-frame clones are kept and a portion is missing. The sample contains fewer than 120,000 clones, less than 75% of which appear only once. V was pared by 4 bases and J by 0 bases, with 15 bases between. The CDR3 length is 16 residues. Germline V gives CDR1 SGDLS, CDR2 YYNGEE. Only one count was recorded for this clone. The sequencing sample was made of peripheral blood. The rearrangement uses TRBV9 and TRBJ2-3; possible D gene TRBD2, 5 bases. The TCR comes from a woman aged 60-75 years with acute or convalescent COVID-19. The CDR3 loop is CASSSGVTSSTDTQYF. CDR3 sequence (DNA): TGTGCCAGCAGCTCCGGGGTCACCTCTAGCACAGATACGCAGTATTTT.